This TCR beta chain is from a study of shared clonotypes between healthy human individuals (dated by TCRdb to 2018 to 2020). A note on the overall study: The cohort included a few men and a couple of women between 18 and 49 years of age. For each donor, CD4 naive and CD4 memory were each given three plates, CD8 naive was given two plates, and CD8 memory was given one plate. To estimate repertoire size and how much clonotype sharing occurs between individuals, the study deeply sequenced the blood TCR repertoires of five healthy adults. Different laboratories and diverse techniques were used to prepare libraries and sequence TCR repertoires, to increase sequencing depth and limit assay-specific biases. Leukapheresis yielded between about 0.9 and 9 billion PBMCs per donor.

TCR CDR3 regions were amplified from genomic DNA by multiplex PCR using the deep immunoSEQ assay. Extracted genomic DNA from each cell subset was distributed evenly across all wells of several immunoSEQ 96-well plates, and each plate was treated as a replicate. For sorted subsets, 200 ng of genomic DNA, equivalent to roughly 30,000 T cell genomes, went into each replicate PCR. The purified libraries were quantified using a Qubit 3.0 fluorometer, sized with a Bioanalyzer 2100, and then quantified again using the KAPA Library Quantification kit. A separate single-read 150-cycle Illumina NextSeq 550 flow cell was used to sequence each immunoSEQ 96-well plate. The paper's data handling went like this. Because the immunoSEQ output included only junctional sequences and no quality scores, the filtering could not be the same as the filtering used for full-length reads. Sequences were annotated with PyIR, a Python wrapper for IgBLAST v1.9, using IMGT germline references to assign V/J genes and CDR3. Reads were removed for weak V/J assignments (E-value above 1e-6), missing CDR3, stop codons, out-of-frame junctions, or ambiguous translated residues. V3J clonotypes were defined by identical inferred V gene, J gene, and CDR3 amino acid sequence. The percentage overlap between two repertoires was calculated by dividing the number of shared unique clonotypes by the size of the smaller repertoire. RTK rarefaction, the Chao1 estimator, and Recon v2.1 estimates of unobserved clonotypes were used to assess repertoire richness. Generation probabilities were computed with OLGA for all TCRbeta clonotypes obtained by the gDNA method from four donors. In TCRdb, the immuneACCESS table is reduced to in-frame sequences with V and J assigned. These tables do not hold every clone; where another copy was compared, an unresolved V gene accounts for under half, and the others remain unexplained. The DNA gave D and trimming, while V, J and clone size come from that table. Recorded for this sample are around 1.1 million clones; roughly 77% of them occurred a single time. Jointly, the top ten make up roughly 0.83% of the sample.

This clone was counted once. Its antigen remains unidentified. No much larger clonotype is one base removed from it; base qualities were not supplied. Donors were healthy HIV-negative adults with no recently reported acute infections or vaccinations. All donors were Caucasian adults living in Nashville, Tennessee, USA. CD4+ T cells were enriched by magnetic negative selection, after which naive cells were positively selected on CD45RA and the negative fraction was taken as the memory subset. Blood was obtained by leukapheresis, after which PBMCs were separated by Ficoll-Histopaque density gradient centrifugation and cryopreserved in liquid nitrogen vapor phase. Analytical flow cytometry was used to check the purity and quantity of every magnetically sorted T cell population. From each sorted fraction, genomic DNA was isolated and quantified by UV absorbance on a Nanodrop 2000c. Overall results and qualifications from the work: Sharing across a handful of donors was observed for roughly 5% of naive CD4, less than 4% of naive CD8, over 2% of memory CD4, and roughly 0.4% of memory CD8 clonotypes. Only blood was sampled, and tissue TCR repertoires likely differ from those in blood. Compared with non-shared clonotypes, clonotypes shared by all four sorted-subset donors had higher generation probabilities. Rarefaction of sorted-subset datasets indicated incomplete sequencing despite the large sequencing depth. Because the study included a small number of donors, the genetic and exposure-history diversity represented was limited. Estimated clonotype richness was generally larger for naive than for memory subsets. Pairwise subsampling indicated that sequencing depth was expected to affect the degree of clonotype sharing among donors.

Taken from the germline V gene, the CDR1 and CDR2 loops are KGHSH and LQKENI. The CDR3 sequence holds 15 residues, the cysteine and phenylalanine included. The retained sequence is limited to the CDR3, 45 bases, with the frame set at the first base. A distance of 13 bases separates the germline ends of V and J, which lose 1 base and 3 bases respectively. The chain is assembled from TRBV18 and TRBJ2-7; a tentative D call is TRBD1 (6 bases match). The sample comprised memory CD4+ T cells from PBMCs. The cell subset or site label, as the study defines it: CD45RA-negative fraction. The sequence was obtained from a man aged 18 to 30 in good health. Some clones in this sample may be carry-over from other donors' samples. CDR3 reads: CASSPRRDTYYEQYF. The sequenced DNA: TGTGCCAGCTCACCACGCAGGGACACCTACTACGAGCAGTACTTC.